This TCR beta chain is from a study of cytomegalovirus exposure and HLA in healthy donors. Note on this clone: No antigen is known for it.

The CDR3 is 16 residues long. From germline, CDR1 is SGHRS and CDR2 YFSETQ. V was clipped by 0 bases and J by 10 bases, with 22 bases between them. Study observations and caveats: Most sequenced TCRs were rare (though some public TCRs occurred in many donors). For TCR beta chains, V- and J-gene trimming was later linked to a missense DCLRE1C variant.

PCR amplification relied on 60 Vbeta primers (plus 13 Jbeta primers). Profiled with immunoSEQ multiplex PCR; TCRdb holds only in-frame clones, not every one. The sample includes 210,000 or so clones, roughly 89% seen only once; the top ten take around 1%. Sampled while nominally healthy, donors likely had unrecorded immune exposures. The sequence was obtained from a woman younger than 30 in good health and CMV-seronegative. The chain employs TRBV5-1 and TRBJ1-2; D might be TRBD1 (5 bases). Sequencing used PBMCs. The CDR3 is CASSLEGPRRADVYTF. CDR3 bases: TGCGCCAGCAGCTTGGAGGGCCCGCGCAGGGCGGATGTCTACACCTTC.